What follows are 30 T cell receptor beta chains derived from one specimen sequenced in a study of blood T cell repertoires in COVID-19. Here immunoSEQ multiplex PCR was the method, and the copy in TCRdb shows in-frame clones only, minus some. This table holds about 150,000 clones, approximately 80% found once. The source material was peripheral blood. The receptors stem from a woman older than 75 with acute or convalescent COVID-19.

The genes are TRBV5-4 and TRBJ2-1, with 8 bases aligning to TRBD2. Germline CDR1 is SGHNT and CDR2 is YYREEE (reference sequence). After removal of 0 bases from V and 5 bases from J, the junction contained 7 bases not matched to a gene. This CDR3 is built from 16 residues. This chain's CDR3 is CASSLAGTRGNNEQFF. The CDR3 DNA is TGTGCCAGCAGCTTGGCCGGGACTAGAGGGAACAATGAGCAGTTCTTC.

V and J are TRBV4-1 and TRBJ1-1; the D is unclear. The germline gives CDR1 MGHRA, CDR2 YSYEKL. Trimming removed 0 bases at V and 6 bases at J, with 11 bases between. CDR3 length: 14 residues. The CDR3 is CASSQEGRRSEAFF. As DNA, the CDR3 is TGCGCCAGCAGCCAAGAAGGGAGGCGGTCTGAAGCTTTCTTT.

V usage is TRBV5-1 and J usage is TRBJ2-7; D might be TRBD1 (7 bases). The CDR3 has 14 residues. Trimming left V 3 bases short and J 1 base short, with 11 bases between. Germline V gene sequence: CDR1 SGHRS, CDR2 YFSETQ. Here the CDR3 reads CASSWGDSSYEQYF. The CDR3 DNA is TGCGCCAGCAGCTGGGGGGACAGTTCCTACGAGCAGTACTTC.

Comments on this clone: Other DNA sequences in this sample translate to the same CDR3. V and J are TRBV6-2 or TRBV6-3 and TRBJ2-5; possible D gene TRBD2, 7 bases. Trimming stripped 2 bases from V and 4 bases from J, with 11 bases between. The germline gives CDR1 MNHEY, CDR2 SVGEGT. This CDR3 contains 14 residues. The CDR3 reads CASSYGGAGETQYF. The CDR3 DNA follows: TGTGCCAGCAGTTACGGGGGGGCCGGAGAGACCCAGTACTTC.

The chain is built from TRBV5-5 and TRBJ1-2; 8 bases map to TRBD1. There are 16 residues in the CDR3. V lost 4 bases to trimming and J lost 6 bases; unmatched junction nucleotides: 14. Germline loops: CDR1 SGHKS, CDR2 YYEKEE (reference sequence). The CDR3 loop reads CASSPGQVFGWDGYTF. DNA of the CDR3: TGTGCCAGCAGCCCGGGACAGGTTTTCGGTTGGGATGGCTACACCTTC.

This chain uses TRBV6-6 with TRBJ2-5, with 13 bases matching TRBD2. The CDR3 sequence is 16 residues long. CDR1 and CDR2 (germline): MNHNY, SVGAGI (reference sequence). V lost 1 base, J lost 5 bases, and 4 bases stayed unmatched. The CDR3 region has the DNA TGTGCCAGCAGTTACTTCACTAGCGGGAGGGGGGAGACCCAGTACTTC. Its protein product is CASSYFTSGRGETQYF.

This chain connects TRBV29-1 to TRBJ1-5; no clear D. Germline CDR1 and CDR2: SQVTM and ANQGSEA. Trimming shortened V by 4 bases and J by 2 bases, and 12 bases separated the two germline ends. CDR3 length: 14 residues. In nucleotides, the CDR3 is TGCAGCGTTGTTGTGGGCGGGGGCAATCAGCCCCAGCATTTT. Its protein is CSVVVGGGNQPQHF.

The sample holds one count of this clone. The J gene is TRBJ1-5, the V gene TRBV5-6; 10 nucleotides match TRBD1. This CDR3 is built from 15 residues. The junction had 4 bases not matched to a gene; V was cut back by 4 bases and J by 3 bases. The germline CDR1 and CDR2 sequences are SGHDT and YYEEEE. DNA of the CDR3: TGTGCCAGCAGCCTCGGGACAGGGGTCAATCAGCCCCAGCATTTT. This translates into CASSLGTGVNQPQHF.

The genes are TRBV5-1 and TRBJ2-4; 7 bases are shared with TRBD1. After removal of 4 bases from V and 2 bases from J, the junction contained 6 bases not matched to a gene. Per germline, CDR1 SGHRS and CDR2 YFSETQ. The CDR3 extends over 15 amino acids. The CDR3 coding sequence is TGCGCCAGCAGCCGACAGGGCCCGTCCAAAAACATTCAGTACTTC. It yields the protein CASSRQGPSKNIQYF.

V gene TRBV10-3 combines with J gene TRBJ1-1, with D perhaps matching TRBD1 (6 bases). The V and J ends lost 3 bases and 1 base respectively, with 9 bases between them. This CDR3 comprises 14 residues. CDR1 is ENHRY, CDR2 SYGVKD, per germline. CDR3 region: CAISEPDRNTEAFF. The CDR3 nucleotides are TGTGCCATCAGTGAACCGGACAGGAACACTGAAGCTTTCTTT.

CDR3 region: CAWSRPFRKSSYEQYF. The CDR3 coding sequence is TGTGCCTGGAGCCGCCCATTCAGGAAGAGCTCCTACGAGCAGTACTTC. The genes are TRBV30 and TRBJ2-7, with no clear D. Trimming removed 3 bases at V and 0 bases at J, with 18 bases between. The CDR3 is made up of 16 amino acids. In germline, CDR1 is GTSNPN, CDR2 SVGIG (reference sequence).

The chain employs TRBV3-1 (or the pseudogene TRBV3-2) and TRBJ1-6, with 10 bases that match TRBD1. CDR3 length: 15 residues. In germline, CDR1 is LGHDT, CDR2 YNNKEL (reference sequence). Unmatched junction bases numbered 2, after V lost 3 bases and J lost 6 bases. Here the CDR3 reads CASSQTGGSNSPLHF. The CDR3 DNA sequence: TGTGCCAGCAGCCAGACAGGGGGCAGTAATTCACCCCTCCACTTT.

This rearrangement joins TRBV14 to TRBJ2-5; TRBD2 matches 8 bases. Unmatched junction bases numbered 7, after V lost 2 bases and J lost 5 bases. There are 15 residues in the CDR3. Germline V gene lookup returns CDR1 SGHDN and CDR2 FVKESK. CDR3 loop: CASSQLSGGRETQYF. In nucleotides, the CDR3 is TGTGCCAGCAGCCAACTCTCGGGGGGGCGTGAGACCCAGTACTTC. The full variable domain, with the rest looked up from reference TRBV14 and TRBJ2-5, is EAGVTQFPSHSVIEKGQTVTLRCDPISGHDNLYWYRRVMGKEIKFLLHFVKESKQDESGMPNNRFLAERTGGTYSTLKVQPAELEDSGVYFCASSQLSGGRETQYFGPGTRLLVL.

The chain links TRBV5-1 to TRBJ1-2, with TRBD1 matching 12 bases. The CDR3 runs 14 residues. Losses at the gene ends were 4 bases for V and 8 bases for J; bases not matched to a gene: 6. From germline, CDR1 is SGHRS and CDR2 YFSETQ. This CDR3 reads CASSAGTGGAGYTF. CDR3 nucleotide sequence: TGCGCCAGCAGCGCCGGGACAGGGGGCGCCGGCTACACCTTC.

The chain combines TRBV19 with TRBJ2-1; 9 nucleotides agree with TRBD2. Trimming removed 6 bases from V and 5 bases from J; junction bases left unmatched: 11. Germline V CDR1 and CDR2: LNHDA, SQIVND (reference sequence). The CDR3 extends over 16 amino acids. The CDR3 here is CASSNPGLALDNEQFF. The DNA of the CDR3 is TGTGCCAGTAGCAACCCCGGACTAGCGTTAGACAATGAGCAGTTCTTC.

The chain carries TRBV4-1 and TRBJ1-2; no reliable D call. The germline V gene encodes CDR1 MGHRA and CDR2 YSYEKL. Trimming left V 0 bases short and J 5 bases short, with 13 bases between. This CDR3 has 15 residues. CDR3 region: CASSQEATITYGYTF. The DNA for the CDR3 is TGCGCCAGCAGCCAAGAAGCTACGATAACGTATGGCTACACCTTC.

The chain links TRBV6-6 to TRBJ2-4; 15 nucleotides agree with TRBD2. V dropped 6 bases and J dropped 3; count of bases not matched to a gene: 15. The CDR3 extends over 20 amino acids. CDR1 and CDR2 from the germline V gene are MNHNY and SVGAGI (reference sequence). The CDR3 DNA reads as TGTGCCAGCAGCCGCGGGACTAGCGGGAGGTCCTCTGTCAGCAAAAACATTCAGTACTTC. This translates into CASSRGTSGRSSVSKNIQYF.

CDR3 protein: CASSQDVQANTEAFF. The DNA of the CDR3 is TGTGCCAGCAGCCAAGACGTACAGGCGAACACTGAAGCTTTCTTT. The chain employs TRBV3-1 (or the pseudogene TRBV3-2) and TRBJ1-1; D perhaps matches TRBD1 (5 bases). This CDR3 spans 15 amino acids. V dropped 0 bases and J dropped 1 base, with 9 bases sitting between them. From germline, CDR1 is LGHDT and CDR2 YNNKEL (reference sequence).

The genes are TRBV24-1 and TRBJ1-1; 7 nucleotides match TRBD1. The germline CDR1 and CDR2 sequences are KGHDR and SFDVKD. J gave up 2 bases and V 7 bases, and 3 bases lay outside the gene matches. The CDR3 is 13 residues long. Here the CDR3 DNA reads TGTGCCACCAGGATAGGGGGCAACACTGAAGCTTTCTTT. Protein product: CATRIGGNTEAFF.

The chain combines TRBV6-1 with TRBJ1-2, with 9 bases identical to TRBD1. Germline V gene sequence: CDR1 MNHNS, CDR2 SASEGT. After removal of 1 base from V and 7 bases from J, the junction contained 4 bases not matched to a gene. The CDR3 length is 14 residues. CDR3 bases: TGTGCCAGCAGTGAAGGGACAGGGGTCGGTGGCTACACCTTC. Its protein product is CASSEGTGVGGYTF.

This chain connects TRBV11-2 to TRBJ1-1; a weak D match, TRBD1 (6 bases). Germline CDR1 and CDR2: SGHAT and FQNNGV. V was trimmed by 5 bases and J by 7 bases, leaving 23 bases between them. CDR3 length equals 16 residues. The CDR3 nucleotides are TGTGCCAGCAGCCCCCGGGGGGAGATCCGAGGGGGTGAAGCTTTCTTT. It codes for CASSPRGEIRGGEAFF.

This clone was counted only a few times. This sequence joins TRBV5-1 and TRBJ2-7, with D unclear. V was cut by 4 bases and J by 5 bases, with 7 bases left in between. The CDR3 loop spans 11 amino acids. Looked up from germline, CDR1 is SGHRS and CDR2 is YFSETQ. The CDR3 here is CASSLTHEQYF. In DNA form, the CDR3 reads TGCGCCAGCAGCCTGACTCACGAGCAGTACTTC. The full variable domain, its missing parts supplied by reference TRBV5-1 and TRBJ2-7, is KAGVTQTPRYLIKTRGQQVTLSCSPISGHRSVSWYQQTPGQGLQFLFEYFSETQRNKGNFPGRFSGRQFSNSRSEMNVSTLELGDSALYLCASSLTHEQYFGPGTRLTVT.

This clone was counted many times. The gene calls are TRBV28 and TRBJ2-2; D is perhaps TRBD2 (6 bases). The V gene lost 2 bases and the J gene lost 1 base, with 11 bases spanning the gap. There are 16 residues in the CDR3. Germline V lookup: CDR1 MDHEN, CDR2 SYDVKM. As DNA, the CDR3 is TGTGCCAGCAGTTTAGGGCGGGGTTTGAACACCGGGGAGCTGTTTTTT. Its protein product is CASSLGRGLNTGELFF. Based on the CDR3 plus reference TRBV28 and TRBJ2-2, the full variable domain is DVKVTQSSRYLVKRTGEKVFLECVQDMDHENMFWYRQDPGLGLRLIYFSYDVKMKEKGDIPEGYSVSREKKERFSLILESASTNQTSMYLCASSLGRGLNTGELFFGEGSRLTVL.

The J gene is TRBJ2-3, the V gene TRBV12-3 or TRBV12-4; 7 bases are shared with TRBD1. V lost 6 bases, J lost 6 bases, and 3 bases stayed unmatched. This CDR3 is built from 12 residues. The CDR3 DNA sequence: TGTGCCAGCAGGCCGACAGGGGATACGCAGTATTTT. As protein: CASRPTGDTQYF.

V gene TRBV5-5 combines with J gene TRBJ1-5; D unclear. Germline V CDR1 and CDR2: SGHKS, YYEKEE (reference sequence). V dropped 0 bases and J dropped 5 bases, with 3 bases sitting between them. This CDR3 is built from 12 residues. The CDR3 sequence is CASSLDYQPQHF. For the CDR3, the DNA is TGTGCCAGCAGCTTGGACTATCAGCCCCAGCATTTT.

The chain joins TRBV30 to TRBJ1-2; 7 positions agree with TRBD1. Per germline, CDR1 GTSNPN and CDR2 SVGIG (reference sequence). This CDR3 has 12 amino acids. V shed 2 bases and J 5 bases; nucleotides not matched to a gene: 2. CDR3 in amino acids: CAWSTRGYGYTF. CDR3 DNA: TGTGCCTGGAGTACCAGGGGGTATGGCTACACCTTC.

This clone was recorded a few times. Here the CDR3 reads CATSRGLAGVIGELFF. As DNA, the CDR3 is TGTGCCACCAGCAGAGGCCTAGCGGGAGTCATCGGGGAGCTGTTTTTT. The chain recombines TRBV15 with TRBJ2-2, with 10 nucleotides matching TRBD2. CDR3 length: 16 residues. Germline CDR1 LNHNV, CDR2 YYDKDF (reference sequence). V was pared by 1 base and J by 7 bases, with 6 bases of the junction left unmatched.

V gene TRBV6-6 combines with J gene TRBJ1-1; D might be TRBD1 (5 bases). Deletions cut 2 bases from V and 5 bases from J, with 9 bases between. CDR1 and CDR2 from the germline V gene are MNHNY and SVGAGI (reference sequence). The length of the CDR3 is 13 residues. The CDR3 bases are TGTGCCAGCAGTTACATAGGGGAAACTGAAGCTTTCTTT. It encodes CASSYIGETEAFF.

The chain couples TRBV6-5 to TRBJ1-6, with TRBD1 matching 7 bases. The CDR3 spans 14 residues. Germline values: CDR1 MNHEY, CDR2 SVGAGI. With V trimmed by 6 bases and J by 7 bases, 6 bases remained unmatched. The CDR3 bases are TGTGCCAGCAGGGTGACAGGGACAAATTCACCCCTCCACTTT. Protein product: CASRVTGTNSPLHF.

V gene TRBV6-5 combines with J gene TRBJ2-5, with D maybe TRBD2 (6 bases). V dropped 7 bases and J dropped 2 bases, with 11 bases sitting between them. CDR1 and CDR2 from the germline V gene are MNHEY and SVGAGI. The CDR3 is 13 amino acids. CDR3 DNA: TGTGCCAGCATCCTCGGGGGTCAAGAGACCCAGTACTTC. It translates to CASILGGQETQYF.